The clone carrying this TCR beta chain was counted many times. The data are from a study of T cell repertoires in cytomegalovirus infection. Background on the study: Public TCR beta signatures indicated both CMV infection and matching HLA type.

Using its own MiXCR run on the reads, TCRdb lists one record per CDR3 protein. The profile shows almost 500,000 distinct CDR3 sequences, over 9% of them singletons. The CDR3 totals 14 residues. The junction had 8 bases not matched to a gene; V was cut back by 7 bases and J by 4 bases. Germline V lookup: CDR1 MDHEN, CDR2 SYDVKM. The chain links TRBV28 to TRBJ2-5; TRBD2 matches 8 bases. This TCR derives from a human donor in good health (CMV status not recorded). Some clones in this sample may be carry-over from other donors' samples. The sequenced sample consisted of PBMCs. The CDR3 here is CASKDGRVGETQYF. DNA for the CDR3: TGTGCCAGCAAGGACGGGAGGGTTGGAGAGACCCAGTACTTC.